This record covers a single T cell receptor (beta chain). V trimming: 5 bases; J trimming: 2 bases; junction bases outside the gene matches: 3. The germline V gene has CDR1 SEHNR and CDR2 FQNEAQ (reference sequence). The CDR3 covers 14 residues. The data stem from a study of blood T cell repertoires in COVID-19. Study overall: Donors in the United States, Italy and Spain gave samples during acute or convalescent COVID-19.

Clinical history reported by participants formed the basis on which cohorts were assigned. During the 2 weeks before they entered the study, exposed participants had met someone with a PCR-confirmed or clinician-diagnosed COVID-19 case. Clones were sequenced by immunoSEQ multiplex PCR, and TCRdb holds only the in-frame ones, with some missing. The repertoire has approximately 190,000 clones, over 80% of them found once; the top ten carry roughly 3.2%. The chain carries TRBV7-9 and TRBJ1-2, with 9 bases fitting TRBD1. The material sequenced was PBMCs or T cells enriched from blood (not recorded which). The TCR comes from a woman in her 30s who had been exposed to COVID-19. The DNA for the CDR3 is TGTGCCAGCAGCGCAGGACAGGGGAACTATGGCTACACCTTC. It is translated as CASSAGQGNYGYTF.